This T cell receptor beta chain came from a study of cytomegalovirus exposure and HLA in healthy donors (dated 2017 in TCRdb). With regard to the full study: An earlier analysis of fewer than 750 of the donors reported approximately 300 Gb of sequence data and 117 million unique TCR beta sequences obtained from about 200 million T cells. About 310 gigabases of sequencing data and 78 million or so unique TCR sequences were included in an early release covering 550 to 650 HLA-typed donors. Of the roughly 400 genotyped donors, more than 75% were placed in the genetic ancestry cluster associated with self-reported Caucasian donors. The study aimed to test whether signatures of past pathogen exposure could be identified by cataloging public T cell receptors. The study profiled the T cell repertoires of 500 to 800 subjects by immunosequencing and related them to cytomegalovirus serostatus. In addition to the first cohort of about 650 subjects, a separate validation cohort of 130 or so different subjects was used. The study combined high-throughput TCR immunosequencing, statistical association of individual TCRs with disease status, and machine learning to predict cytomegalovirus infection status. To study patterns of TCR occurrence, a later analysis re-analyzed previously published TCR beta repertoires from 666 donors and added high-resolution HLA genotyping. Rather than using new phenotypic data, the later analysis identified candidate immune exposures from TCR beta sequences and from how often those sequences occurred across donors. An earlier analysis of approximately 630 of the donors applied high-throughput TCR beta sequencing to assess whether each TCR beta V gene segment acted as functional or pseudogenic. Donor age, sex, ethnicity and CMV serostatus were compiled together with the repertoire data. A later genetic analysis took genome-wide SNP genotypes for about 55% of the 666 donors and used that subset as a discovery cohort. All discovery cohort repertoires had been generated on a single sequencing platform. HLA typing included class I and class II loci at four-digit resolution. Typing coverage varied by locus: about 620-630 donors for A, B, C, DRB1 and DQB1; approximately 500 for DQA1; 600 to 610 for DPA1; roughly 450 for DPB1. A handful of DR-DQ haplotypes were handled as single units for association and clustering because linkage in the cohort was strong. On average, 235,054 unique TCR beta nucleotide sequences were sequenced per donor among a few hundred genotyped donors of the cohort, with around 19% of those sequences being non-productive. Overall study results and their limits: An earlier analysis of some 560 of the donors showed that most TCR beta V segments appeared in productive rearrangements either about 87% or about 30% of the time, which broadly matched IMGT annotations. In the study, roughly 160 TCR beta chains were listed as associated with cytomegalovirus. Because HLA typing was unavailable for some donors at each locus, only the typed subset was used in association tests. Linkage disequilibrium might explain the correlated functional status among segregating V segments, but an unknown experimental factor could not be excluded. A later analysis found that TCR association rates varied across HLA loci, with DRB1 alleles showing the most associated TCRs and HLA-C alleles the fewest. A later analysis associated 17,000 or so TCR beta sequences with specific HLA alleles at a false discovery rate of 0.05. Several of the top co-occurrence clusters appeared to be linked to parvovirus B19, influenza, CMV and Epstein-Barr virus, according to a later analysis. A further reported finding was that TCR beta sequences accurately predicted the HLA-A and HLA-B alleles for most subjects in the first cohort. In a later analysis, HLA-associated TCR beta chains showed more clonal expansion and lower generation probabilities than non-associated chains that were equally common. A later genetic analysis associated a missense DCLRE1C variant with V-gene and J-gene trimming of TCR beta chains, and an independent cohort replicated the association. According to a later analysis, most CMV-associated TCR beta chains appeared to be HLA-restricted, and the HLA associations seemed to be driven largely by CMV exposure. Because counts were too low, fewer than 20 rarely observed V segments, including chromosome 9 orphons, were excluded from the earlier analysis of 500 to 700 of the donors. CMV serostatus was the only immune exposure information available for the cohort. Sequencing depth was assumed to be roughly uniform across donors in the presence/absence analyses, though that assumption may not hold. Cytomegalovirus status was reported to be diagnosed by the classifier with high specificity and sensitivity in both the original and validation cohorts. Strong co-occurrence of HLA alleles, especially DR and DQ, made assigning TCR associations to individual alleles difficult. In vitro tests confirmed that a few of the cytomegalovirus-associated TCR beta chains recognize cytomegalovirus antigens. The authors suggested that the approach could potentially be extended to other disease states and immunological phenotypes. In a later genetic analysis, fewer N-insertions in productive TCRs were reported among donors in an Asian-associated ancestry cluster than the approximately 710-donor mean. The sequencing pipeline was judged likely to have produced a cluster of highly shared sequence variants as a technical artifact. While some public TCRs were present in many individuals, most TCR sequences turned up only very rarely across donors. This cohort had only TCR beta chains sequenced, and the lack of alpha or paired-chain data limited which features could be detected.

To prepare the library, the immunoSEQ multiplex PCR assay was applied. The multiplex PCR relied on a mix of 60 forward primers for TCR Vbeta segments and 13 reverse primers for TCR Jbeta segments. Amplification of the CDR3 region of rearranged TCR beta genes was performed with a multiplex PCR assay on genomic DNA. The Illumina HiSeq System was used to sequence the amplified TCR beta libraries as 87-base-pair reads. The authors processed their data as follows. In a later analysis, tens of millions of unique TCR beta chains were counted across the 650 to 750 repertoires, and about 9.9 million of these chains were shared by at least two donors. To remove PCR and sequencing errors, raw reads were error-corrected and collapsed into unique sequences using a nearest-neighbor algorithm that merged closely related sequences. To assign V, D and J gene segments, CDR3 sequences were aligned to IMGT reference sequences. For a sequence to be retained, a match of at least six nucleotides to both a V gene segment and a J gene segment was required. Rearrangements were called productive when the CDR3 lacked stop codons and stayed in frame with V and J; all others were non-productive. Following IMGT convention, CDR3 was defined as the stretch from the second conserved V-encoded cysteine to the conserved J-encoded phenylalanine. The earlier analysis of some 600 of the donors excluded sequences that lacked an unambiguous match to a single V gene segment. In an earlier analysis of around 600 of the donors, V segments were called functional above 56.7% productive rearrangements and were called segregating when the between-donor standard deviation exceeded 5%. To diagnose cytomegalovirus status from the catalog of TCR beta chain sequences, a statistical classification framework was built. V and J gene assignment, in a later analysis, came from comparing TCR nucleotide sequences with IMGT/GENE-DB human TR gene sequences. A later analysis assigned CDR3 sequences and most-parsimonious VDJ recombination scenarios with the TCRdist pipeline. In a later analysis, every TCR beta chain was defined by the combination of its CDR3 amino acid sequence and its V-gene family, and reads without a unique V-gene family were dropped. A later analysis removed 550 to 700 highly shared, low-generation-probability nucleotide sequences to deal with suspected cross-contamination and a sequencing artifact. In a later analysis, a clonal expansion index for each public chain was calculated from normalized within-repertoire ranks of inferred template counts. In a later analysis, generation probabilities were computed with a VDJ recombination model fitted to out-of-frame rearrangements, and the resulting probabilities were checked against IGoR. Hypergeometric tests were used in a later analysis to score TCR-TCR, TCR-HLA and TCR-CMV co-occurrence, with a repertoire-size bias correction applied to the TCR pairs. In a later analysis, false discovery rates were estimated by permuting HLA or CMV assignments 20 times. In a later analysis, co-occurring TCRs were grouped with DBSCAN, and TCRdist sequence similarity was added when clustering was performed within HLA-allele-positive subsets. Repertoires with fewer than 30,000 or more than 120,000 public chains were left out of co-occurrence clustering, as were about 5 repertoires with anomalous nucleotide sharing. TCRdb took this table from immuneACCESS and kept in-frame rearrangements with V and J called. Such tables lack part of the clones; where checked against another copy, unresolved V genes explain under half of the gap, and the rest is unexplained. D and trimming come from the DNA, and the V and J calls and clone size come from that table. The sample contains around 35,000 clones, roughly 79% of them found a single time. Approximately 8.5% of the sample is taken by the ten largest.

On this clone: Its cognate antigen has yet to be identified. The record has no base qualities; no much larger clone is one base away.

The cohort consisted of more than 650 healthy bone marrow donors. At the time of sampling, all cohort members were nominally healthy, though unrecorded immune exposures were likely present. The donor tested CMV seronegative, placing the donor among the 300 to 450 seronegative members of the cohort. Each donor provided a peripheral blood sample, and peripheral blood mononuclear cells were used for TCR beta sequencing. Genomic DNA extraction from the blood cell samples was performed with the Qiagen DNeasy Blood Extraction Kit. The sequenced material came from PBMCs. The receptor was isolated from a woman aged 40 to 50 in good health and CMV-seronegative.

The encoded CDR3 is CASSKEGGLNEQFF. At the DNA level, the sequence is TGTGCCAGCAGCAAAGAGGGGGGGCTAAATGAGCAGTTCTTC. The chain couples TRBV21-1 to TRBJ2-1; TRBD2 is the table's D call, not checked against the DNA. TRBV21-1 is shown as a pseudogene. The CDR3 covers 14 residues, taking in both the cysteine and the phenylalanine. Just the 42-base CDR3 DNA is kept, in frame starting at base 1.